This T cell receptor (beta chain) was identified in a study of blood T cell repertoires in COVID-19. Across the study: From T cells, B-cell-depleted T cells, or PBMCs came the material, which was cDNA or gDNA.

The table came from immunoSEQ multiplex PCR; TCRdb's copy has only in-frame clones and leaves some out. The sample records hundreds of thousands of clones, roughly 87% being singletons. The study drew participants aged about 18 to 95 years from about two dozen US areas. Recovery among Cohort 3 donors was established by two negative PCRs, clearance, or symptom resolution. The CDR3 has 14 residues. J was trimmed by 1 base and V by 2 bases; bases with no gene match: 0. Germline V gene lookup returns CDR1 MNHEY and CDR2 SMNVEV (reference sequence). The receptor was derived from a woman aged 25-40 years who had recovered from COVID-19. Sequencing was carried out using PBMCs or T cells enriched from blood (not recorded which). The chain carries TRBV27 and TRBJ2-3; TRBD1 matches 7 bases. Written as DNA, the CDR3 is TGTGCCAGCAGTTTAGACAGGGGCACAGATACGCAGTATTTT. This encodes CASSLDRGTDTQYF.